The T cell receptor (beta chain) described here comes from a study of blood T cell repertoires in COVID-19. Study-level background: COVID-19 samples collected from the United States, Italy and Spain covered acute and convalescent phases. T cells, B-cell-depleted T cells, or PBMCs supplied cDNA or gDNA.

Per the original data handling: Amplified reference gene primers provided the basis for estimating nucleated cell counts. Method: immunoSEQ multiplex PCR; TCRdb's copy keeps in-frame clones and lacks some. That table supplies the V and J calls and clone size; D and trimming were determined from the DNA. This sample has 110,000 or so clones, with roughly 81% found just once. Germline V gene sequence: CDR1 MNHNY, CDR2 SVGAGI (reference sequence). This CDR3 is 19 amino acids long. J was trimmed by 4 bases and V by 5 bases; bases with no gene match: 15. The sequencing sample was made of peripheral blood. The chain employs TRBV6-6 and TRBJ2-5; TRBD2 agrees at 14 bases. The sequence was obtained from a man aged 35 to 55 with acute or convalescent COVID-19. As DNA, the CDR3 is TGTGCCAGCAGTCCCCCTCCGGGACTAGCGGGGGCAAAACCAGAGACCCAGTACTTC. Protein sequence: CASSPPPGLAGAKPETQYF.